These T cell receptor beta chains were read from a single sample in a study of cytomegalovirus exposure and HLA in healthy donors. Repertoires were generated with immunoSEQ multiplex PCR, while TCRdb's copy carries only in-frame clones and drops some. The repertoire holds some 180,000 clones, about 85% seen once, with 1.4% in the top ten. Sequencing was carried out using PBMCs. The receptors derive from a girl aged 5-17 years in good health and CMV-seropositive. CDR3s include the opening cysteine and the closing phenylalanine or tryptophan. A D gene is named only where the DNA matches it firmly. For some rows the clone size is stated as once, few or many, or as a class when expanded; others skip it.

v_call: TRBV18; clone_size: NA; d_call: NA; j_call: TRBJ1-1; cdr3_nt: TGTGCCAGCTCACCCCTGGGAGGGGCTGAAGCTTTCTTT; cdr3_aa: CASSPLGGAEAFF
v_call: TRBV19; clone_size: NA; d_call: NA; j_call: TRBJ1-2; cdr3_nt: TGTGCCAGTAGTCCCCTAGGGACACTGTATGGCTACACCTTC; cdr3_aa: CASSPLGTLYGYTF
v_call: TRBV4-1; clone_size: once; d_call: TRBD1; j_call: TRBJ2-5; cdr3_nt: TGCGCCAGCAGCCCCTGGGACAGGCGTCAAGAGACCCAGTACTTC; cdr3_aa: CASSPWDRRQETQYF
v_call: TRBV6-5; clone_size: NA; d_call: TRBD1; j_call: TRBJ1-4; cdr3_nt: TGTGCCAGCAGAACGACAGGGGTTAGTGAAAAACTGTTTTTT; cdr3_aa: CASRTTGVSEKLFF
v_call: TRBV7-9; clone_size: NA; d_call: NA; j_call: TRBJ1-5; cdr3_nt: TGTGCCAGCAGCCCCAGAGGTTTTGGCAATCAGCCCCAGCATTTT; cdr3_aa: CASSPRGFGNQPQHF
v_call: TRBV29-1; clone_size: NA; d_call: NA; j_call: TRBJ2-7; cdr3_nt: TGCAGCGTTGAAAACAGTCCCTACGAGCAGTACTTC; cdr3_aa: CSVENSPYEQYF
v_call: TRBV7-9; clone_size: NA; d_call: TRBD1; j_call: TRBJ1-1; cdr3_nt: TGTGCCAGCAGCGCCGACAGGGGGCGGAACACTGAAGCTTTCTTT; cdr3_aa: CASSADRGRNTEAFF
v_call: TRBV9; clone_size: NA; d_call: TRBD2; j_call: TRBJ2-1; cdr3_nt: TGTGCCAGCAGCCCTCGACTAGCGGGAGGGTACAATGAGCAGTTCTTC; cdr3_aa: CASSPRLAGGYNEQFF
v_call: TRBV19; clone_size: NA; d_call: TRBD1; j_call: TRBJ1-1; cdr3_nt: TGTGCCAGTAGAACGGGACAGAGAAACACTGAAGCTTTCTTT; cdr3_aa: CASRTGQRNTEAFF
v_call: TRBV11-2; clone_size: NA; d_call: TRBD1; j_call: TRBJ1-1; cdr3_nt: TGTGCCAGCACTAGAGACAGGGGGATGAGTACTGAAGCTTTCTTT; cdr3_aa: CASTRDRGMSTEAFF
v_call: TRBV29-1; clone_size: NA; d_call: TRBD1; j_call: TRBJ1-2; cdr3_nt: TGCAGCGTTGAGGGACAGCAAGGCAATGGCTACACCTTC; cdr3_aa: CSVEGQQGNGYTF
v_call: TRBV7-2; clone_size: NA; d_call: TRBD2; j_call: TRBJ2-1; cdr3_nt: TGTGCCGGCCACGGGAGGAGCTCCTACAATGAGCAGTTCTTC; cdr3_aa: CAGHGRSSYNEQFF
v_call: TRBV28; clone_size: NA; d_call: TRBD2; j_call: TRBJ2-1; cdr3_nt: TGTGCCAGCAGTTTTCAAAGCGGGAGGGCGCGGGAGCAGTTCTTC; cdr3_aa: CASSFQSGRAREQFF
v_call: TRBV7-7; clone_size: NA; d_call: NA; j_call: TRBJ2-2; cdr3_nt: TGTGCTAGCAGCCCCCGTTCAAGGGGCAGAAACACCGGGGAGCTGTTTTTT; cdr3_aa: CASSPRSRGRNTGELFF
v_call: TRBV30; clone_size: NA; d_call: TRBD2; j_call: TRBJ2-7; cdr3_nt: TGTGCCTGGAGTCCAAGCGGGATCCGTCGGGACGAGCAGTACTTC; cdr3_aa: CAWSPSGIRRDEQYF
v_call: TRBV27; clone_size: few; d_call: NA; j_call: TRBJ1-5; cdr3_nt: TGTGCCAGCAGTTTCAGGCCGGATCAGCCCCAGCATTTT; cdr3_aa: CASSFRPDQPQHF
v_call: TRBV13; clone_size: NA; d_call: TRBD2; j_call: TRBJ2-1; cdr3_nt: TGTGCCAGCAGCCCCTTCGGGCTAGCGGGACAAGAGCAGTTCTTC; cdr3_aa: CASSPFGLAGQEQFF
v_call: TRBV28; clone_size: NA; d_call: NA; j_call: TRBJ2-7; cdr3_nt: TGTGCCAGCAGTTTAGGCGCCCGAAAGGGAGAGAAGTGGCAGTACTTC; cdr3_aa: CASSLGARKGEKWQYF
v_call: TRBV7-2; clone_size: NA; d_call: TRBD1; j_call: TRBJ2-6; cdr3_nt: TGTGCCAGCAGCGACGACAGGGTGGTTAACGTCCTGACTTTC; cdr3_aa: CASSDDRVVNVLTF
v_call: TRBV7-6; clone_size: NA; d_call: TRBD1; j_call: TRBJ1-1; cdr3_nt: TGTGCCAGCAGCTTAGGGACAGGGTCCAACACTGAAGCTTTCTTT; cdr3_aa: CASSLGTGSNTEAFF
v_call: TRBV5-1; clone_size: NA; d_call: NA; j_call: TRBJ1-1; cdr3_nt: TGCGCCAGCCTAGGTGCACCCGACGGCACTGAAGCTTTCTTT; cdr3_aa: CASLGAPDGTEAFF
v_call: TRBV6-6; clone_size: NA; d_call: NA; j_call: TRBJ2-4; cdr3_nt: TGTGCCAGCAGTTACCCAGGGGACGCGACCAAAAACATTCAGTACTTC; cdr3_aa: CASSYPGDATKNIQYF
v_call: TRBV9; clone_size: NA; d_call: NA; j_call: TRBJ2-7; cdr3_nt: TGTGCCAGCAGCGTATTGCCTACAGCCTACGAGCAGTACTTC; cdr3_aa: CASSVLPTAYEQYF
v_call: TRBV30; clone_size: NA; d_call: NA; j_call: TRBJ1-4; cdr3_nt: TGTGCCTGGAAGCTAGCTAGGGAAAAACTGTTTTTT; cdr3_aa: CAWKLAREKLFF